Given below is one T cell receptor (beta chain) in context. These data are taken from a study of blood T cell repertoires in COVID-19. Residents of about two dozen US areas, aged about 18 to 89 years, made up the participants. Sequencing was performed with immunoSEQ multiplex PCR; in TCRdb, only in-frame clones are kept and a portion is missing. The sample includes about 300,000 clones, under 90% of them seen just once. This sequence was found in a middle-aged woman who had recovered from COVID-19. Sequenced input: PBMCs or T cells enriched from blood (not recorded which).

The CDR3 coding sequence is TGTGCCAGCAGACCCGTAACCGGGGGGAACACTGAAGCTTTCTTT. It codes for CASRPVTGGNTEAFF. V is TRBV6-1 and J is TRBJ1-1; weak D call: TRBD1 (5 bases). There are 15 residues in the CDR3. Between the trimmed V and J ends, which lost 6 bases and 1 base, there was a span of 15 bases. CDR1 and CDR2 from the germline V gene are MNHNS and SASEGT.